This entry concerns a single TCR beta chain. This entry belongs to a study of blood T cell repertoires in COVID-19. Participants spanned ages roughly 18 to 90 years and resided in about two dozen US areas. V shed 4 bases and J shed 5 bases, with 15 bases lying between them. Germline CDR1 is SGHAT and CDR2 is FQNNGV. The CDR3 runs to 16 residues. Clones were read by immunoSEQ multiplex PCR, and TCRdb kept only the in-frame ones, dropping some. Here the sample spans about 160,000 clones, less than 90% being singletons. The chain combines TRBV11-2 with TRBJ1-6; D perhaps matches TRBD1 (6 bases). Sequences were obtained from PBMCs or T cells enriched from blood (not recorded which). This clonotype was sampled from a woman aged 45-65 years who had recovered from COVID-19. DNA for the CDR3: TGTGCCAGCAGCTCCCGAACAGGGTTGGATAATTCACCCCTCCACTTT. Translated, it gives CASSSRTGLDNSPLHF.